The subject of this entry is one TCR beta chain. As to treatment: oral pan-JAK inhibitor, 5-10 mg twice daily. As part of sample collection, lesional scalp punch biopsies and peripheral blood were taken from alopecia areata patients. Sorting from PBMCs produced CD4+ and CD8+ T cells. This specimen comes from a study of CD8+ T cells in alopecia areata. In the study overall: Dosing with tofacitinib proceeded for 6 to 18 months, followed by 6 months off drug. Percent of scalp involved defined treated patients' severity scores.

Extracted RNA was reverse transcribed into cDNA, the sequencing template. Only in-frame clones appear in the TCRdb table, and some are missing; sequencing was by immunoSEQ multiplex PCR. Of about 120,000 clones in the sample, roughly 58% were seen once. Per germline, CDR1 SQVTM and CDR2 ANQGSEA. The V and J ends lost 3 bases and 1 base, in that order; junction bases with no gene match: 2. CDR3 size: 13 residues. The sample was CD8+ T cells sorted from blood, taken at week 4, from a patient treated with tofacitinib. This TCR derives from a human donor with alopecia areata. The chain recombines TRBV29-1 with TRBJ1-1; 7 bases are a match to TRBD1. The CDR3 DNA reads TGCAGCGTTGACAGGACAGGGAACACTGAAGCTTTCTTT. Its translation: CSVDRTGNTEAFF.